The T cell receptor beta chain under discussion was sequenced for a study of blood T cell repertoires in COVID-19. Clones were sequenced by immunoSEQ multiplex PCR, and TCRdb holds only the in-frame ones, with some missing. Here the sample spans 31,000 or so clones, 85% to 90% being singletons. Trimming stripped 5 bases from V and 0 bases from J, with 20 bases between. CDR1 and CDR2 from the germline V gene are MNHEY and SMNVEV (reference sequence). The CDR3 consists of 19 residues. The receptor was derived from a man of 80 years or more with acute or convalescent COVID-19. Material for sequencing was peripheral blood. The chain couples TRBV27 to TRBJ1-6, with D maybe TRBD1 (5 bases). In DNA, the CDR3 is TGTGCCAGCAGTCGGCACCTTGAAGGGGCCAGCTCCTATAATTCACCCCTCCACTTT. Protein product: CASSRHLEGASSYNSPLHF.